This T cell receptor (beta chain) was sequenced during a study of cytomegalovirus exposure and HLA in healthy donors. The PCR made use of 60 Vbeta and 13 Jbeta primers. Generated by immunoSEQ multiplex PCR, the TCRdb table keeps only in-frame clones and is missing some. The data hold about 68,000 clones, with approximately 80% observed a single time. CDR1 MNHEY and CDR2 SMNVEV come from the germline V gene (reference sequence). Trimming removed 8 bases at V and 4 bases at J, with 14 bases between. The CDR3 is 13 amino acids. This clonotype originated in a human donor in good health. This chain links TRBV27 with TRBJ1-2; weak D call: TRBD1 (6 bases). What was sequenced was PBMCs. The CDR3 sequence is CASSDGTLYGYTF. CDR3 in DNA: TGTGCCAGCTCTGATGGGACACTCTATGGCTACACCTTC.